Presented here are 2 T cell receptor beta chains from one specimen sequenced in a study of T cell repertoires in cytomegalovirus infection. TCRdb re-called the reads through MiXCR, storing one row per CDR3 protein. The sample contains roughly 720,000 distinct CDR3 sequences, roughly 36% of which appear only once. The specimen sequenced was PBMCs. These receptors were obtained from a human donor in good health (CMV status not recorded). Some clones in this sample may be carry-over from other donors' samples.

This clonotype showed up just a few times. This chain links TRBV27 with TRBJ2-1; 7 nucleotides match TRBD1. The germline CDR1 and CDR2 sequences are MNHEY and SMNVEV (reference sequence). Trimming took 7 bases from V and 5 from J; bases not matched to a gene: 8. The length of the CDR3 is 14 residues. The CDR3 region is CASIRQGRDNEQFF. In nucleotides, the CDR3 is TGTGCCAGCATCAGACAGGGTAGGGACAATGAGCAGTTCTTC.

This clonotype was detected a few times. CDR3 nucleotides: TGCAGTGCTAGTCTCGGAACGTCCTACAATGAGCAGTTCTTC. As protein: CSASLGTSYNEQFF. The rearrangement links TRBV20-1 to TRBJ2-1, with D unresolved. This CDR3 contains 14 residues. The V gene lost 3 bases and the J gene lost 1 base, with 10 bases spanning the gap. The V gene's germline CDR1 is DFQATT and CDR2 SNEGSKA (reference sequence).